The text below deals with one T cell receptor (beta chain). Its antigen is unidentified. Trimming shortened V by 8 bases and J by 0 bases, and 17 bases separated the two germline ends. CDR1 and CDR2 from the germline V gene are SGHVS and FQNEAQ. The CDR3 totals 15 residues. Sequencing was performed with immunoSEQ multiplex PCR; in TCRdb, only in-frame clones are kept and a portion is missing. The sample gives around 30,000 clones, about 86% of which show up once; around 2.3% is in the top ten. The tumor samples were collected prior to definitive surgery or chemotherapy. This record belongs to a study of high-grade serous ovarian cancer treatment subgroups. The study, taken as a whole, reports: Bulk tumor TCR sequencing gave no spatial information. Same-patient tumor repertoires overlapped at roughly 0.1 to 0.85; different patients barely overlapped.

Sequencing was carried out using tumor tissue. The chain joins TRBV7-8 to TRBJ2-7; the D is unclear. The receptor's source is a human donor with high-grade serous ovarian cancer. The DNA of the CDR3 is TGTGCCAGCGCTGGTTTGGCCCGAAGCTCCTACGAGCAGTACTTC. Translated, it gives CASAGLARSSYEQYF.